The clone carrying this T cell receptor (beta chain) has a single count. V lost 2 bases to trimming and J lost 14 bases, with 10 bases between them. The CDR3 has 11 amino acids. Germline lookup yields CDR1 MDHEN and CDR2 SYDVKM. The cohort comprised adults aged about 18 to 100 years residing in under 25 US areas. These data are taken from a study of blood T cell repertoires in COVID-19. Study summary: Samples of COVID-19 (acute and convalescent) were obtained from the United States, Italy and Spain.

TCRdb's table, derived via immunoSEQ multiplex PCR, lists solely in-frame clones and lacks some. The sample records hundreds of thousands of clones, 80% to 90% being singletons. This receptor was identified in a man aged 35-49 years who had recovered from COVID-19. V usage is TRBV28 and J usage is TRBJ2-1; D may be TRBD2 (6 bases). The sequencing sample was made of PBMCs or T cells enriched from blood (not recorded which). CDR3 DNA sequence: TGTGCCAGCAGTTTAGAGGGAGGTGAGTTCTTC. Translating gives CASSLEGGEFF.